This T cell receptor (beta chain) was recorded in a study of beta chain features in type 1 diabetes. Turning to this clone: The antigen is not known.

General observations from the study: Cells with high TCR expression could be over-represented when cDNA is sequenced. Across all four CD4+ subsets, people with type 1 diabetes showed modestly shorter TCRB CDR3s.

Germline values: CDR1 SGHDT, CDR2 YYEEEE. The CDR3 extends over 15 amino acids. Trimming took 3 bases from V and 4 from J, leaving 14 bases between them. cDNA synthesis used the whole RNA isolate, giving expressed TCRB sequences. Libraries were prepared by immunoSEQ multiplex PCR; TCRdb keeps only in-frame clonotypes and omits some of them. This sample has 130,000 to 150,000 clones, with more than 10% found just once. This sequence originates from a man aged 18 to 29 with type 1 diabetes. The source material was central memory CD4+ T cells from blood. The chain recombines TRBV5-6 with TRBJ2-4, with a possible D match to TRBD1 (7 bases). The CDR3 is CASSSVTGTKNIQYF. For the CDR3, the DNA is TGTGCCAGCAGCTCCGTGACAGGGACTAAAAACATTCAGTACTTC.